The 20 T cell receptor beta chains given below trace back to one sample, sequenced in a study of radiation and T cells in renal cell carcinoma. Only in-frame clones appear in the TCRdb table, and some are missing; sequencing was by immunoSEQ multiplex PCR. The data hold 120,000 to 150,000 clones, with 88% observed a single time. As to time point: baseline pretreatment blood. Treatment noted: 15 Gy SBRT to primary tumor, nephrectomy 4 weeks later. Sequenced here: blood, sampled from a patient whose treatment included radiotherapy and nephrectomy. These receptors originate from a woman aged 70-85 years with renal cell carcinoma.

V gene TRBV15 combines with J gene TRBJ1-4; D possibly corresponds to TRBD1 (6 bases). The length of the CDR3 is 15 residues. Germline lookup yields CDR1 LNHNV and CDR2 YYDKDF (reference sequence). Trimming left V 1 base short and J 4 bases short, with 10 bases between. CDR3 loop: CATSRGQAINEKLFF. The CDR3 DNA reads TGTGCCACCAGCAGAGGACAGGCAATTAATGAAAAACTGTTTTTT.

The chain recombines TRBV29-1 with TRBJ1-2; 11 nucleotides match TRBD1. The CDR3 runs to 16 residues. Trimming cost V 2 bases and J 5 bases; bases outside gene matches: 10. In germline, CDR1 is SQVTM, CDR2 ANQGSEA. The CDR3 nucleotides read TGCAGCGTTGAAAGGACAGGGGGCGACCTTCGGTATGGCTACACCTTC. This sequence encodes CSVERTGGDLRYGYTF.

This clone was detected only once. The V call is TRBV19, the J call TRBJ1-4; 7 nucleotides agree with TRBD1. This CDR3 comprises 15 residues. Germline V gene sequence: CDR1 LNHDA, CDR2 SQIVND (reference sequence). V lost 5 bases to trimming and J lost 8 bases; unmatched junction nucleotides: 11. CDR3: CASSSPDRVREKLFF. DNA for the CDR3: TGTGCCAGTAGTTCACCCGACAGGGTTAGGGAAAAACTGTTTTTT.

The chain employs TRBV19 and TRBJ2-1; 8 bases map to TRBD1. The CDR3 runs to 15 residues. V lost 9 bases to trimming and J lost 3 bases; unmatched junction nucleotides: 10. The germline V gene encodes CDR1 LNHDA and CDR2 SQIVND (reference sequence). The CDR3 protein is CASNNRGANYNEQFF. The CDR3 coding sequence is TGTGCCAGCAATAACAGGGGGGCTAACTACAATGAGCAGTTCTTC.

The J gene is TRBJ1-3, the V gene TRBV10-3; TRBD1 matches 9 bases. This CDR3 is 16 amino acids long. Germline loops: CDR1 ENHRY, CDR2 SYGVKD. V lost 10 bases to trimming and J lost 6 bases; unmatched junction nucleotides: 16. This CDR3 reads CATKETGGQGENTIYF. DNA of the CDR3: TGTGCCACAAAAGAAACAGGGGGACAGGGTGAAAACACCATATATTTT.

This clone was seen a single time. This chain links TRBV18 with TRBJ1-6; 7 nucleotides agree with TRBD1. Germline V lookup: CDR1 KGHSH, CDR2 LQKENI. Unmatched junction bases numbered 15, after V lost 6 bases and J lost 13 bases. The CDR3 consists of 15 residues. The CDR3 region is CASSDTGDSIFPLHF. In DNA form, the CDR3 reads TGTGCCAGCTCGGATACCGGGGACAGCATTTTTCCCCTCCACTTT.

This chain uses TRBV25-1 with TRBJ2-1; D unclear. Germline V lookup: CDR1 MGHDK, CDR2 SYGVNS. V lost 2 bases to trimming and J lost 0 bases, with 11 bases between them. The CDR3 loop spans 16 amino acids. The CDR3 loop is CASSESTAISYNEQFF. Here the CDR3 DNA reads TGTGCCAGCAGTGAAAGTACAGCCATCTCCTACAATGAGCAGTTCTTC.

The genes are TRBV18 and TRBJ2-1; possible D gene TRBD1, 5 bases. Trimming stripped 4 bases from V and 9 bases from J, with 7 bases between. Germline V lookup: CDR1 KGHSH, CDR2 LQKENI. CDR3 length equals 11 residues. CDR3 DNA: TGTGCCAGCTCACAGGGGTTTGAGCAGTTCTTC. As protein: CASSQGFEQFF.

The genes are TRBV18 and TRBJ2-7, with 7 bases aligning to TRBD1. V was pared by 3 bases and J by 1 base, with 0 bases of the junction left unmatched. This CDR3 spans 13 amino acids. In germline, CDR1 is KGHSH, CDR2 LQKENI. The CDR3 DNA reads TGTGCCAGCTCACCGGGACAGTCCTACGAGCAGTACTTC. Its protein is CASSPGQSYEQYF.

The chain is built from TRBV19 and TRBJ1-6; D is unclear. The CDR3 contains 15 residues. V was cut by 5 bases and J by 7 bases, with 15 bases left in between. CDR1 is LNHDA and CDR2 is SQIVND in the germline V gene (reference sequence). CDR3 in amino acids: CASSRRSSGNSPLHF. The CDR3 DNA reads as TGTGCCAGTAGTCGGCGATCCTCAGGAAATTCACCCCTCCACTTT.

V is TRBV29-1 and J is TRBJ2-5; possible D gene TRBD1, 7 bases. The J call may be mistaken, given a closer DNA end match to TRBJ2-7. Per the germline V gene, CDR1 is SQVTM and CDR2 is ANQGSEA. The CDR3 length is 13 residues. DNA for the CDR3: TGCAGCGTTGAGGAGGGGGCCTCCTACGAGCAGTACTTC. Protein sequence: CSVEEGASYEQYF.

This chain connects TRBV29-1 to TRBJ2-3; TRBD1 matches 7 bases. The CDR3 runs to 15 residues. J gave up 1 base and V 1 base, and 5 bases lay outside the gene matches. Per the germline V gene, CDR1 is SQVTM and CDR2 is ANQGSEA. The CDR3 loop reads CSVEATGDRTDTQYF. The CDR3 DNA reads TGCAGCGTTGAAGCAACAGGGGATCGCACAGATACGCAGTATTTT.

The chain recombines TRBV19 with TRBJ1-1; the D is unclear. Trimming took off 3 bases at V and 1 base at J, with 15 bases between the two ends. The germline gives CDR1 LNHDA, CDR2 SQIVND (reference sequence). This CDR3 is built from 16 residues. CDR3 region: CASSMVVTFSNTEAFF. The CDR3 region has the DNA TGTGCCAGTAGTATGGTAGTAACCTTTTCGAACACTGAAGCTTTCTTT.

The chain uses TRBV7-2 and TRBJ2-7; D remains unclear. The germline gives CDR1 SGHTA, CDR2 FQGNSA. V lost 3 bases, J lost 4 bases, and 16 bases lay in between. CDR3 size: 15 residues. The CDR3 loop reads CASSLAPSASYEQYF. CDR3 sequence (DNA): TGTGCCAGCAGCTTGGCCCCAAGCGCCTCATACGAGCAGTACTTC. The full variable domain, completed using reference TRBV7-2 and TRBJ2-7, is GAGVSQSPSNKVTEKGKDVELRCDPISGHTALYWYRQSLGQGLEFLIYFQGNSAPDKSGLPSDRFSAERTGGSVSTLTIQRTQQEDSAVYLCASSLAPSASYEQYFGPGTRLTVT.

The chain is built from TRBV6-1 and TRBJ2-3, with D possibly matching TRBD2 (6 bases). Germline CDR1 MNHNS, CDR2 SASEGT. The CDR3 is 15 amino acids. Trimming removed 3 bases at V and 4 bases at J, with 14 bases between. The CDR3 spells CASSEGTAGPDTQYF. The CDR3, as DNA: TGTGCCAGCAGTGAGGGGACGGCGGGACCAGATACGCAGTATTTT.

The V gene is TRBV30, the J gene TRBJ1-1; D unclear. Trimming stripped 4 bases from V and 6 bases from J, with 21 bases between. Per the germline V gene, CDR1 is GTSNPN and CDR2 is SVGIG (reference sequence). This CDR3 comprises 15 residues. CDR3 in amino acids: CAWTRDHGPDAEAFF. The CDR3 DNA reads as TGTGCCTGGACACGGGATCACGGGCCGGATGCTGAAGCTTTCTTT.

This chain uses TRBV5-1 with TRBJ2-7; TRBD1 matches at 9 bases. V gave up 3 bases and J gave up 0 bases; unmatched junction bases: 4. CDR3 length: 15 amino acids. Germline V lookup: CDR1 SGHRS, CDR2 YFSETQ. For the CDR3, the DNA is TGCGCCAGCAGCTCGGGACAGGGAAGCTCCTACGAGCAGTACTTC. Translation: CASSSGQGSSYEQYF.

This clone was counted a single time. The chain links TRBV5-1 to TRBJ2-4, with D possibly TRBD1 on 6 matching bases. Trimming cost V 1 base and J 15 bases, with 20 bases left between them. Germline CDR1 reads SGHRS; CDR2 reads YFSETQ. The CDR3 spans 14 residues. CDR3 loop: CASSLSQGTPPGYF. In DNA form, the CDR3 reads TGCGCCAGCAGCTTGTCCCAGGGGACCCCGCCGGGGTACTTC.

The chain employs TRBV4-3 and TRBJ2-3, with D perhaps TRBD2 (5 bases). V lost 4 bases and J 0 bases, leaving 11 bases between the germline ends. Germline CDR1 is LGHNA and CDR2 is YSLEER. The CDR3 has 15 amino acids. The CDR3 DNA reads TGCGCCAGCAGCCCGGACTTCCTAAGCACAGATACGCAGTATTTT. It encodes CASSPDFLSTDTQYF.

This rearrangement joins TRBV19 to TRBJ2-1; 7 bases fit TRBD1. The CDR3 runs to 15 residues. The germline V gene has CDR1 LNHDA and CDR2 SQIVND (reference sequence). Losses at the gene ends were 11 bases for V and 5 bases for J; bases not matched to a gene: 15. CDR3 sequence reads: CACSRQGSKDNEQFF. CDR3 sequence (DNA): TGTGCCTGTTCCAGACAGGGAAGTAAAGACAATGAGCAGTTCTTC.